The 31 T cell receptor beta chains below all came from one sample that was sequenced in a study of response to subunit inactivated influenza vaccine. One entry per CDR3 protein, called by TCRdb with MiXCR from the RT-PCR reads. Here the sample spans roughly 290,000 distinct CDR3 sequences, 20% to 25% being singletons. This specimen was PBMCs from blood, taken less than 22 months after vaccination. All receptors come from a man between 50 and 69 years old who received an inactivated influenza vaccine.

This clonotype was counted a few times. This chain joins TRBV12-3 or TRBV12-4 and TRBJ1-2; D is possibly TRBD1 (5 bases). With 3 bases removed from V and 8 bases from J, the gap between germline ends came to 7 bases. The CDR3 runs 11 residues. The CDR3 DNA is TGTGCCAGCAGTTTCAGGGTAGGCTACACCTTC. Translated, it gives CASSFRVGYTF.

The chain links TRBV24-1 to TRBJ1-2; D ambiguous. The length of the CDR3 is 16 residues. Germline lookup yields CDR1 KGHDR and CDR2 SFDVKD. Trimming pared 3 bases from V and 4 bases from J, leaving 17 bases between. In nucleotides, the CDR3 is TGTGCCACCAGTGATCCCCGGGCCGACTGGGGCTATGGCTACACCTTC. It is translated as CATSDPRADWGYGYTF.

This rearrangement joins TRBV20-1 to TRBJ2-7; tentatively, D is TRBD1 (5 bases). V lost 0 bases and J lost 4, with 10 bases in between. CDR1 and CDR2 from the germline V gene are DFQATT and SNEGSKA (reference sequence). This CDR3 has 13 amino acids. The CDR3 sequence: CSARDGRAYEQYF. In nucleotides, the CDR3 is TGCAGTGCTAGAGATGGCAGGGCTTACGAGCAGTACTTC.

This clonotype showed up many times. The chain is built from TRBV3-1 and TRBJ2-3, with D possibly TRBD2 on 7 matching bases. The CDR3 has 15 amino acids. Germline V gene data show CDR1 as LGHDT and CDR2 as YNNKEL (reference sequence). The V end was cut by 0 bases, the J end by 10 bases, with 17 bases between. The CDR3 reads CASSQDLGGARPQYF. In DNA, the CDR3 is TGTGCCAGCAGCCAAGATCTAGGGGGGGCTCGTCCGCAGTATTTT.

This clonotype was counted between two and nine times. V is TRBV29-1 and J is TRBJ2-7, with 8 positions matching TRBD2. There are 14 residues in the CDR3. CDR1 and CDR2 (germline): SQVTM, ANQGSEA. After removal of 7 bases from V and 4 bases from J, the junction contained 12 bases not matched to a gene. CDR3 amino acids: CSADGLAGSYEQYF. Written as DNA, the CDR3 is TGCAGCGCCGACGGTCTAGCGGGTAGTTACGAGCAGTACTTC.

This clonotype was recorded at least ten times. J is TRBJ1-2 and V is TRBV7-2, with D maybe TRBD1 (5 bases). Trimming left V 1 base short and J 7 bases short, with 13 bases between. CDR3 length equals 14 residues. Germline CDR1 is SGHTA and CDR2 is FQGNSA. The CDR3 is CASSLVGRGSGYTF. DNA for the CDR3: TGTGCCAGCAGCTTAGTTGGGAGGGGCAGTGGCTACACCTTC. Drawing the rest from reference TRBV7-2 and TRBJ1-2, the complete variable domain is GAGVSQSPSNKVTEKGKDVELRCDPISGHTALYWYRQSLGQGLEFLIYFQGNSAPDKSGLPSDRFSAERTGGSVSTLTIQRTQQEDSAVYLCASSLVGRGSGYTFGSGTRLTVV.

The chain carries TRBV11-2 and TRBJ2-7, with TRBD2 identical over 10 bases. With V trimmed by 6 bases and J by 2 bases, 1 base remained unmatched. The CDR3 sequence is 13 residues long. Germline V gene sequence: CDR1 SGHAT, CDR2 FQNNGV. Written as DNA, the CDR3 is TGTGCCAGCAGAACTAGCGGGACCTACGAGCAGTACTTC. Protein sequence: CASRTSGTYEQYF.

The rearrangement links TRBV4-2 to TRBJ2-5; perhaps TRBD2 as D (6 bases). Trimming shortened V by 1 base and J by 2 bases, and 14 bases separated the two germline ends. The germline V gene has CDR1 LGHNA and CDR2 YNFKEQ. This CDR3 region has 16 residues. Here the CDR3 reads CASSQGRSSDQETQYF. The CDR3 nucleotides are TGTGCCAGCAGCCAAGGGCGCTCTAGCGATCAAGAGACCCAGTACTTC.

The V gene is TRBV20-1, the J gene TRBJ2-4; either TRBD1 or TRBD2 may fit D (5 bases each). Germline V gene lookup returns CDR1 DFQATT and CDR2 SNEGSKA (reference sequence). The CDR3 is 15 amino acids. Trimming stripped 8 bases from V and 1 base from J, with 18 bases between. The CDR3 loop is CSTTRGEGAKNIQYF. The CDR3 nucleotides read TGCAGTACCACTCGGGGAGAGGGGGCCAAAAACATTCAGTACTTC.

The chain combines TRBV3-1 with TRBJ1-2; maybe TRBD1 (5 bases). V was trimmed by 3 bases and J by 6 bases, leaving 11 bases between them. The CDR3 loop spans 13 amino acids. The germline V gene has CDR1 LGHDT and CDR2 YNNKEL (reference sequence). The CDR3 loop reads CASSQLGENGYTF. The CDR3 region has the DNA TGTGCCAGCAGCCAGTTAGGGGAAAATGGCTACACCTTC.

This clonotype was seen once. J is TRBJ2-7 and V is TRBV12-3 or TRBV12-4, with TRBD1 identical over 9 bases. There are 15 residues in the CDR3. The trim removed 5 bases at V and 6 bases at J, leaving 11 bases unmatched. The CDR3 sequence is CASSPWTGAEAEQYF. The CDR3 coding sequence is TGTGCCAGCAGTCCGTGGACAGGGGCAGAAGCCGAGCAGTACTTC.

The chain combines TRBV29-1 with TRBJ2-6; D might be TRBD2 (6 bases). Looked up from germline, CDR1 is SQVTM and CDR2 is ANQGSEA. Trimming shortened V by 4 bases and J by 2 bases, and 9 bases separated the two germline ends. CDR3 length: 14 residues. DNA for the CDR3: TGCAGCGTTGCGCGGGGCACTGGGGCCAACGTCCTGACTTTC. Encoded protein: CSVARGTGANVLTF.

The rearrangement links TRBV6-2 or TRBV6-3 to TRBJ1-2, with a tentative D call TRBD1 (5 bases). With 10 bases removed from V and 5 bases from J, the gap between germline ends came to 11 bases. The CDR3 spans 11 residues. CDR1 MNHEY and CDR2 SVGEGT come from the germline V gene. CDR3 residues: CATWDVYGYTF. The CDR3 bases are TGTGCCACATGGGACGTTTATGGCTACACCTTC.

J is TRBJ2-2 and V is TRBV6-2 or TRBV6-3; D may be TRBD2 (5 bases). The germline gives CDR1 MNHEY, CDR2 SVGEGT. CDR3 size: 16 residues. Trimming removed 1 base at V and 1 base at J, with 10 bases between. Here the CDR3 DNA reads TGTGCCAGCAGTTACTTGGCTAGCTGGAACACCGGGGAGCTGTTTTTT. Translation: CASSYLASWNTGELFF.

The V and J genes are TRBV6-1 and TRBJ1-6; 7 bases are shared with TRBD1. The CDR3 contains 15 residues. V shed 2 bases, J shed 6 bases, and the junction held 4 bases outside the gene matches. CDR1 and CDR2 from the germline V gene are MNHNS and SASEGT. The CDR3 sequence is CASSELGTANSPLHF. The CDR3 bases are TGTGCCAGCAGTGAACTGGGGACAGCTAATTCACCCCTCCACTTT.

This clonotype was observed many times. The V gene is TRBV13, the J gene TRBJ1-2, with D maybe TRBD1 (6 bases). V lost 3 bases, J lost 4 bases, and 9 bases lay in between. The CDR3 contains 13 residues. Germline V CDR1 and CDR2: PRHDT, FYEKMQ (reference sequence). The CDR3 loop is CASSFGTFYGYTF. Written as DNA, the CDR3 is TGTGCCAGCAGCTTCGGGACATTCTATGGCTACACCTTC. The full variable domain, in which reference TRBV13 and TRBJ1-2 provide the parts outside the CDR3, is AAGVIQSPRHLIKEKRETATLKCYPIPRHDTVYWYQQGPGQDPQFLISFYEKMQSDKGSIPDRFSAQQFSDYHSELNMSSLELGDSALYFCASSFGTFYGYTFGSGTRLTVV.

This clonotype was detected only a few times. The chain has TRBV12-3 or TRBV12-4 and TRBJ2-1; D is unclear. The CDR3 is made up of 10 amino acids. The V gene lost 2 bases and the J gene lost 10 bases, with 3 bases spanning the gap. CDR3 amino acids: CASSLHEQFF. DNA of the CDR3: TGTGCCAGCAGTTTACACGAGCAGTTCTTC.

This clonotype was seen a handful of times. The rearrangement joins TRBV2 to TRBJ2-4; 7 bases match TRBD1. Germline CDR1 SNHLY, CDR2 FYNNEI. The CDR3 has 14 amino acids. Trimming took 6 bases from V and 1 from J; bases not matched to a gene: 3. CDR3 coding DNA: TGTGCCAGCAGACAGGGGCAGGCCAAAAACATTCAGTACTTC. Protein: CASRQGQAKNIQYF.

The chain uses TRBV15 and TRBJ1-1, with TRBD1 identical over 7 bases. Per germline, CDR1 LNHNV and CDR2 YYDKDF (reference sequence). CDR3 size: 16 residues. With V trimmed by 0 bases and J by 0 bases, 4 bases remained unmatched. The CDR3 loop is CATSREIGQVNTEAFF. The CDR3 DNA follows: TGTGCCACCAGCAGAGAAATCGGACAGGTGAACACTGAAGCTTTCTTT.

V is TRBV19 and J is TRBJ2-1; unclear D gene. This CDR3 has 16 amino acids. CDR1 and CDR2 (germline): LNHDA, SQIVND (reference sequence). Trimming took off 4 bases at V and 1 base at J, with 14 bases between the two ends. The CDR3 is CASSKSGDGSYNEQFF. CDR3 nucleotide sequence: TGTGCCAGTAGTAAATCTGGGGATGGGTCCTACAATGAGCAGTTCTTC.

This clonotype has just a few counts. Here the CDR3 reads CASSTRTGSYNEQFF. DNA for the CDR3: TGTGCCAGCAGCACCCGGACAGGCTCCTACAATGAGCAGTTCTTC. The chain uses TRBV12-3 or TRBV12-4 and TRBJ2-1; the match to TRBD1 covers 7 bases. This CDR3 region has 15 residues. The J segment lost 0 bases and the V segment lost 6 bases, leaving 5 bases of the junction unmatched.

The V call is TRBV7-9, the J call TRBJ2-1; D remains unclear. This CDR3 has 17 amino acids. CDR1 is SEHNR and CDR2 is FQNEAQ in the germline V gene (reference sequence). V was cut by 2 bases and J by 0 bases, with 14 bases left in between. DNA for the CDR3: TGTGCCAGCAGCTTATCCCTGAAGGGTTTCTCCTACAATGAGCAGTTCTTC. Amino acid sequence: CASSLSLKGFSYNEQFF. The whole variable domain, remainder taken from reference TRBV7-9 and TRBJ2-1, is DTGVSQNPRHKITKRGQNVTFRCDPISEHNRLYWYRQTLGQGPEFLTYFQNEAQLEKSRLLSDRFSAERPKGSFSTLEIQRTEQGDSAMYLCASSLSLKGFSYNEQFFGPGTRLTVL.

The chain uses TRBV7-6 and TRBJ1-5; D unresolved. The CDR3 length is 16 residues. Germline V lookup: CDR1 SGHVS, CDR2 FNYEAQ. The V gene lost 5 bases and the J gene lost 4 bases, with 18 bases spanning the gap. For the CDR3, the DNA is TGTGCCAGCAGCGCCCTAGGTCGAGGAGGGAATCAGCCCCAGCATTTT. This encodes CASSALGRGGNQPQHF. The full variable domain, with the rest looked up from reference TRBV7-6 and TRBJ1-5, is GAGVSQSPRYKVTKRGQDVALRCDPISGHVSLYWYRQALGQGPEFLTYFNYEAQQDKSGLPNDRFSAERPEGSISTLTIQRTEQRDSAMYRCASSALGRGGNQPQHFGDGTRLSIL.

The sample holds a few counts of this clonotype. The gene calls are TRBV6-1 and TRBJ1-1, with D unclear. Looked up from germline, CDR1 is MNHNS and CDR2 is SASEGT. V gave up 2 bases and J gave up 1 base, with 17 bases separating them. The CDR3 sequence is 17 residues long. As DNA, the CDR3 is TGTGCCAGCAGTGAACCCCGCAGCCCGAACCGGAACACTGAAGCTTTCTTT. This sequence encodes CASSEPRSPNRNTEAFF.

V gene TRBV12-3 or TRBV12-4 combines with J gene TRBJ1-5, with D unclear. The CDR3 sequence is 14 residues long. Trimming left V 2 bases short and J 3 bases short, with 8 bases between. The CDR3 loop is CASSLTSANQPQHF. As DNA, the CDR3 is TGTGCCAGCAGTTTAACGTCGGCCAATCAGCCCCAGCATTTT.

This clonotype was seen at least ten times. The J gene is TRBJ1-4, the V gene TRBV4-1; D unclear. This CDR3 has 15 residues. Germline lookup yields CDR1 MGHRA and CDR2 YSYEKL. The V and J ends lost 3 bases and 5 bases respectively, with 13 bases between them. The CDR3 region has the DNA TGCGCCAGCAGCCACTCCCCGACCTGGAATGAAAAACTGTTTTTT. It yields the protein CASSHSPTWNEKLFF.

A few counts support this clonotype. This chain connects TRBV20-1 to TRBJ1-2, with D possibly TRBD1 on 5 matching bases. V dropped 0 bases and J dropped 8 bases, with 13 bases sitting between them. CDR1 is DFQATT, CDR2 SNEGSKA, per germline (reference sequence). The CDR3 loop spans 13 amino acids. CDR3 DNA: TGCAGTGCTAGAGAGTTCCGGGGCGGGGGCTACACCTTC. As protein: CSAREFRGGGYTF.

The chain is built from TRBV19 and TRBJ1-6, with a weak D call TRBD1 (6 bases). Germline values: CDR1 LNHDA, CDR2 SQIVND (reference sequence). The CDR3 loop spans 14 amino acids. The V and J ends lost 4 bases and 10 bases respectively, with 14 bases between them. The DNA of the CDR3 is TGTGCCAGTAGTACCGCGGGGGGCCGGTCACCCCTCCACTTT. Translated, it gives CASSTAGGRSPLHF.

The V call is TRBV13, the J call TRBJ1-4; maybe TRBD1 (6 bases). This CDR3 comprises 16 residues. Germline-derived CDR1 and CDR2 are PRHDT and FYEKMQ (reference sequence). V lost 5 bases, J lost 1 base, and 14 bases lay in between. CDR3 protein: CASSPGTSRTNEKLFF. CDR3 DNA: TGTGCCAGCAGCCCCGGGACAAGCCGAACTAATGAAAAACTGTTTTTT.

This clonotype has more than one count but fewer than ten. This chain uses TRBV10-3 with TRBJ2-3; possible D gene TRBD1, 5 bases. This CDR3 region has 14 residues. V lost 7 bases, J lost 4 bases, and 15 bases lay in between. The V gene's germline CDR1 is ENHRY and CDR2 SYGVKD. CDR3 DNA: TGTGCCATCACCGAACTTCCAGGGTCAGATACGCAGTATTTT. Its protein product is CAITELPGSDTQYF.

The chain combines TRBV11-2 with TRBJ2-2, with D perhaps matching TRBD1 or TRBD2 (5 bases each). The CDR3 runs 16 residues. Trimming took 5 bases from V and 6 from J, leaving 19 bases between them. Germline CDR1 reads SGHAT; CDR2 reads FQNNGV. The CDR3 reads CASSQGRISSAGELFF. The CDR3 bases are TGTGCCAGCAGCCAGGGACGGATTTCATCGGCCGGGGAGCTGTTTTTT.